These T cell receptor beta chains were read from a single sample in a study of blood T cell repertoires in COVID-19. Some clones are missing from TCRdb's copy, which holds only in-frame ones; the method was immunoSEQ multiplex PCR. The sample carries around 280,000 clones, approximately 91% recorded once. What was sequenced was peripheral blood. These receptors were collected from a woman in her thirties with COVID-19, enrolled during active disease. Both conserved end residues are part of each CDR3. Fields, in order: clone size, D gene, CDR3 length, J gene, V gene, CDR3 DNA, CDR3 protein. D genes are given only for firm matches. A row's size may be missing; if present it is once, few, many or a size class.

size: NA
D: TRBD1
length: 13
J: TRBJ1-2
V: TRBV19
DNA: TGTGCCAGTAGTCGGGACAGGGGCTCTGGCTACACCTTC
CDR3: CASSRDRGSGYTF

size: once
D: NA
length: 13
J: TRBJ1-2
V: TRBV4-1
DNA: TGCGCCAGCAGCCCCGGGAGGGACTATGGCTACACCTTC
CDR3: CASSPGRDYGYTF

size: NA
D: TRBD1
length: 15
J: TRBJ2-7
V: TRBV11-2
DNA: TGTGCCAGCAGCCTGGACAGGGGTGATTTCTACGAGCAGTACTTC
CDR3: CASSLDRGDFYEQYF

size: once
D: NA
length: 16
J: TRBJ1-5
V: TRBV7-8
DNA: TGTGCCAGCAGCCCAAGGGTGGAGGTGAGCAATCAGCCCCAGCATTTT
CDR3: CASSPRVEVSNQPQHF

size: NA
D: NA
length: 14
J: TRBJ1-5
V: TRBV6-5
DNA: TGTGCCAGCAGCCTTACTAGGGGGGGTCAGCCCCAGCATTTT
CDR3: CASSLTRGGQPQHF

size: NA
D: TRBD2
length: 16
J: TRBJ2-7
V: TRBV5-5
DNA: TGTGCCAGCAGCTTGGACCTCGGACTAGCGGGGACCGAGCAGTACTTC
CDR3: CASSLDLGLAGTEQYF

size: NA
D: NA
length: 13
J: TRBJ2-1
V: TRBV19
DNA: TGTGCCAGTAGTCCCCGAGGGTACAATGAGCAGTTCTTC
CDR3: CASSPRGYNEQFF

size: few
D: TRBD1
length: 15
J: TRBJ1-5
V: TRBV6-6
DNA: TGTGCCAGCAGGGAGAAAAGACAGGGCCATCAGCCCCAGCATTTT
CDR3: CASREKRQGHQPQHF

size: NA
D: NA
length: 13
J: TRBJ1-6
V: TRBV30
DNA: TGTGCCTGGAGTAAGGGGCTTAATTCACCCCTCCACTTT
CDR3: CAWSKGLNSPLHF

size: NA
D: NA
length: 15
J: TRBJ2-1
V: TRBV11-2
DNA: TGTGCCAGCAGCTTAGCTAGACTGGAATACAATGAGCAGTTCTTC
CDR3: CASSLARLEYNEQFF

size: NA
D: TRBD2
length: 16
J: TRBJ2-1
V: TRBV20-1
DNA: TGCAGTGCTAGTCCCCTAGCGGGCGCCTTCTACAATGAGCAGTTCTTC
CDR3: CSASPLAGAFYNEQFF

size: NA
D: TRBD2
length: 14
J: TRBJ2-4
V: TRBV3-1/TRBV3-2
DNA: TGTGCCAGCAGCTTTACTAGCGGTGGAAACATTCAGTACTTC
CDR3: CASSFTSGGNIQYF

size: NA
D: NA
length: 13
J: TRBJ2-7
V: TRBV5-1
DNA: TGCGCCAGCAGCTTAGACCCAGGCGACGAGCAGTACTTC
CDR3: CASSLDPGDEQYF

size: NA
D: NA
length: 16
J: TRBJ1-6
V: TRBV28
DNA: TGTGCCAGCAGTTTACCGGAAGGACTAGGCGGTTCACCCCTCCACTTT
CDR3: CASSLPEGLGGSPLHF

size: NA
D: TRBD2
length: 15
J: TRBJ2-1
V: TRBV7-2
DNA: TGTGCCAGCAGCTTTAGCGGGAGGGCCGGGAATGAGCAGTTCTTC
CDR3: CASSFSGRAGNEQFF

size: NA
D: NA
length: 16
J: TRBJ2-1
V: TRBV5-4
DNA: TGTGCCAGCAGCTTGGAAGGGGGAGGGCCTTTTAATGAGCAGTTCTTC
CDR3: CASSLEGGGPFNEQFF

size: NA
D: NA
length: 15
J: TRBJ1-5
V: TRBV19
DNA: TGTGCCAGTAGGGGGCGCATAGCAGGTGATCAGCCCCAGCATTTT
CDR3: CASRGRIAGDQPQHF

size: NA
D: NA
length: 13
J: TRBJ1-2
V: TRBV6-2/TRBV6-3
DNA: TGTGCCAGCAGCCCCTCCGTCTACTATGGCTACACCTTC
CDR3: CASSPSVYYGYTF

size: NA
D: NA
length: 15
J: TRBJ1-1
V: TRBV28
DNA: TGTGCCAGCAGTTTTGAGAGGGGGGGAAACACTGAAGCTTTCTTT
CDR3: CASSFERGGNTEAFF

size: few
D: TRBD2
length: 20
J: TRBJ2-1
V: TRBV14
DNA: TGTGCCAGCAGCCAAGATCAGCGGCTAGCGGGAGGTCGCTCCTACAATGAGCAGTTCTTC
CDR3: CASSQDQRLAGGRSYNEQFF

size: NA
D: NA
length: 14
J: TRBJ1-1
V: TRBV18
DNA: TGTGCCAGCTCACCACCCCGCCCGGACACTGAAGCTTTCTTT
CDR3: CASSPPRPDTEAFF

size: NA
D: TRBD2
length: 13
J: TRBJ2-1
V: TRBV28
DNA: TGTGCCAGCAGGACTAGCGTCTACAATGAGCAGTTCTTC
CDR3: CASRTSVYNEQFF

size: NA
D: TRBD2
length: 20
J: TRBJ2-3
V: TRBV7-2
DNA: TGTGCCAGCAGCTTAGCCCTGGGACTAGCGGGAGAGCTCATCACAGATACGCAGTATTTT
CDR3: CASSLALGLAGELITDTQYF

size: NA
D: TRBD1
length: 14
J: TRBJ1-4
V: TRBV6-5
DNA: TGTGCCAGCAGTTGGGACAGGGGAAATGAAAAACTGTTTTTT
CDR3: CASSWDRGNEKLFF